A selection of T cell receptor beta chains follows, all from one sample in a study of blood T cells in healthy people across ages. TCRdb passed the 5' RACE reads through MiXCR, listing each CDR3 protein once. The sample has about 2 million distinct CDR3 sequences; just under 50% are singletons. The material sequenced was blood. These receptor sequences come from a woman aged 40 to 50 in good health. Both conserved end residues are part of each CDR3. The order of the fields is J gene, clone size, D gene, V gene, CDR3 protein, CDR3 DNA. The D gene is left open where the match is weak. The listing skips clone size in some rows; elsewhere it reads once, few, many or a size class.

TRBJ2-1	.	TRBD2	TRBV6-2/TRBV6-3	CASARPSGTRKDEQFF	TGTGCCAGCGCCCGTCCTTCCGGGACTAGGAAGGATGAGCAGTTCTTC
TRBJ2-5	.	TRBD2	TRBV20-1	CNAILGGDSETQYF	TGCAATGCTATCCTTGGGGGGGATAGCGAGACCCAGTACTTC
TRBJ1-1	.	.	TRBV10-3	CAISERSDTEAFF	TGTGCCATCAGTGAGAGGTCTGACACTGAAGCTTTCTTT
TRBJ2-5	once	TRBD1	TRBV28	CASTPNRGPSMETQYF	TGTGCCAGCACCCCGAACAGGGGGCCGAGTATGGAGACCCAGTACTTC
TRBJ2-1	.	.	TRBV20-1	CSAQGVVRGEQFF	TGCAGTGCCCAAGGGGTTGTCCGGGGTGAGCAGTTCTTC
TRBJ2-7	.	TRBD2	TRBV7-2	CASSLHTGLAGEQYF	TGTGCCAGCAGCTTACATACGGGACTAGCGGGCGAGCAGTACTTC
TRBJ2-7	.	.	TRBV20-1	CSARDAQGKNPYEQYF	TGCAGTGCTAGAGATGCCCAGGGAAAAAATCCCTACGAGCAGTACTTC
TRBJ2-5	few	TRBD1	TRBV27	CASSSQGKTQYF	TGTGCCAGCAGTTCACAGGGGAAGACCCAGTACTTC
TRBJ1-6	.	TRBD1	TRBV27	CASSLQGSHSPLHF	TGTGCCAGCAGCTTACAGGGGAGCCACTCACCCCTCCACTTT
TRBJ1-5	.	.	TRBV6-6	CASRVGVQPQHF	TGTGCCAGCAGAGTGGGGGTTCAGCCCCAGCATTTT
TRBJ1-6	.	.	TRBV12-3/TRBV12-4	CATSTDYNSPLHF	TGTGCCACCTCGACAGACTATAATTCACCCCTCCACTTT
TRBJ2-1	few	.	TRBV7-9	CASSYRAPDNEQFF	TGTGCCAGCAGCTACCGGGCCCCCGATAATGAGCAGTTCTTC
TRBJ2-1	.	TRBD2	TRBV12-3/TRBV12-4	CASSLEQLAGGRPNEQFF	TGTGCCAGCAGTTTAGAACAACTAGCGGGGGGGCGGCCGAATGAGCAGTTCTTC
TRBJ2-5	.	.	TRBV28	CASLSQETQYF	TGTGCCTCACTAAGTCAAGAGACCCAGTACTTC
TRBJ2-3	.	TRBD1	TRBV20-1	CSAAPRGLRPDTQYF	TGCAGTGCAGCCCCCAGGGGGCTCAGGCCAGATACGCAGTATTTT
TRBJ1-5	many	TRBD1	TRBV6-1	CASSEARRTGNQPQHF	TGTGCCAGCAGTGAAGCAAGGCGGACAGGGAATCAGCCCCAGCATTTT
TRBJ2-7	.	.	TRBV5-1	CASSVEDTGYEQYF	TGCGCCAGCAGCGTGGAGGACACTGGCTACGAGCAGTACTTC
TRBJ2-5	.	.	TRBV9	CASSVVGAGETQYF	TGTGCCAGCAGCGTAGTGGGGGCAGGAGAGACCCAGTACTTC
TRBJ2-7	.	TRBD2	TRBV24-1	CATSAQGTSGAYEQYF	TGTGCCACCAGTGCCCAAGGGACTAGCGGAGCCTACGAGCAGTACTTC
TRBJ1-2	.	.	TRBV3-1	CASSQPGKYGYTF	TGTGCCAGCAGCCAACCGGGCAAGTATGGCTACACCTTC
TRBJ1-4	.	.	TRBV14	CASSQADNEKLFF	TGTGCCAGCAGCCAAGCGGATAATGAAAAACTGTTTTTT
TRBJ1-1	.	.	TRBV7-9	CASSLARIAFF	TGTGCCAGCAGCTTAGCAAGAATAGCTTTCTTT
TRBJ2-6	.	.	TRBV7-2	CASSLAPRGGGANVLTF	TGTGCCAGCAGCTTAGCCCCGCGCGGGGGCGGGGCCAACGTCCTGACTTTC
TRBJ1-4	.	TRBD1	TRBV6-5	CASSTDRGLNEKLFF	TGTGCCAGCAGTACCGACAGGGGCCTCAATGAAAAACTGTTTTTT
TRBJ1-4	.	TRBD1	TRBV7-2	CASSRGYRGELFF	TGTGCCAGCAGCCGGGGGTACAGGGGGGAACTGTTTTTT
TRBJ2-7	.	.	TRBV13	CASSRQRDYEQYF	TGTGCCAGCAGCCGCCAAAGGGACTACGAGCAGTACTTC
TRBJ2-1	few	TRBD2	TRBV4-2	CASSQATGLVGYEQFF	TGTGCCAGCAGCCAAGCCACGGGACTAGTAGGCTATGAGCAGTTCTTC
TRBJ2-3	.	TRBD2	TRBV28	CASSSSWAGGADTQYF	TGTGCCAGCAGTTCATCGTGGGCGGGAGGCGCAGATACGCAGTATTTT
TRBJ1-2	.	.	TRBV28	CASNQGPYGYTF	TGTGCCAGCAATCAGGGCCCCTATGGCTACACCTTC
TRBJ2-4	few	.	TRBV7-9	CASSPAQSLAKNIQYF	TGTGCCAGCAGTCCCGCACAGTCCCTAGCCAAAAACATTCAGTACTTC
TRBJ2-3	.	.	TRBV7-2	CASSIEGRALSTDTQYF	TGTGCCAGCAGCATAGAAGGCCGAGCACTTAGCACAGATACGCAGTATTTT